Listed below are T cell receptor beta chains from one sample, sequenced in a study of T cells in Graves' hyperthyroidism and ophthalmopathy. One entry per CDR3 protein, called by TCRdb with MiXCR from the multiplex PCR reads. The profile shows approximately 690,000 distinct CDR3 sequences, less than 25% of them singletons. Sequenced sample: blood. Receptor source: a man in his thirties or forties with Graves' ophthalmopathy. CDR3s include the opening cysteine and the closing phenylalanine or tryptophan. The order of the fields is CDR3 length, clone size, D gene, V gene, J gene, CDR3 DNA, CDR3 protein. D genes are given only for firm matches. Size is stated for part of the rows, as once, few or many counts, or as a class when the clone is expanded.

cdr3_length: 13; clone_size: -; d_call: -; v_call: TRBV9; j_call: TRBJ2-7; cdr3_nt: TGTGCCAGCAGCGCGGTGGACTCCTACGAGCAGTACTTC; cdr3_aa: CASSAVDSYEQYF
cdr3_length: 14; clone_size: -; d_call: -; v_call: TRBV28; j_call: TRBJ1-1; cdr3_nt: TGTGCCAGCAAGGTGGGGGGAGGGGGCACTGAAGCTTTCTTT; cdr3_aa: CASKVGGGGTEAFF
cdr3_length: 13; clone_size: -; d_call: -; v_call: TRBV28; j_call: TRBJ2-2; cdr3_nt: TGTGCCAGCACCGACAGGCCGGCGGGTGGGCTGTTTTTT; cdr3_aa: CASTDRPAGGLFF
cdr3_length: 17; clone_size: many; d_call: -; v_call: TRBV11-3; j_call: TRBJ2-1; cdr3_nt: TGTGCCAGCAGAGCCGCTATGGGCCTCCATAACCACAATGAGCAGTTCTTC; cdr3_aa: CASRAAMGLHNHNEQFF
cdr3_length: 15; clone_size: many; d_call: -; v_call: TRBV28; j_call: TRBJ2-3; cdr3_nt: TGTGCCAGTCTTCCGGGACTTCTTAGCACAGATACGCAGTATTTT; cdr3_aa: CASLPGLLSTDTQYF
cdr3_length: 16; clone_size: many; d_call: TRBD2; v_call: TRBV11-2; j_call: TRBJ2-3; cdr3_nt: TGTGCCAGCAGCTTAGTGGGTAGCGGGAGGCCAGATACGCAGTATTTT; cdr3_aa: CASSLVGSGRPDTQYF
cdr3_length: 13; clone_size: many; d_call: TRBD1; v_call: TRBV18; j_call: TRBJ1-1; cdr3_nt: TGTGCCAGCTCAAAGGGGGCGAACACTGAAGCTTTCTTT; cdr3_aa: CASSKGANTEAFF
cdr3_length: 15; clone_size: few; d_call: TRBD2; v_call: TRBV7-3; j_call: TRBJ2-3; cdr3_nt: TGTGCCAGCAGCGCACGACTAGCGGGATCAGATACGCAGTATTTT; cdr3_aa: CASSARLAGSDTQYF
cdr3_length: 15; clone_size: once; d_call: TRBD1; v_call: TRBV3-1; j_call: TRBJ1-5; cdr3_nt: TGTGCCAGCAGCCAAGGTAAAGGGGGCGGTCAGCCCCAGCATTTT; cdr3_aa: CASSQGKGGGQPQHF
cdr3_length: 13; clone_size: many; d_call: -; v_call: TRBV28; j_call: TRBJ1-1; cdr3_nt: TGTGCCAGCAGTACTGGGACTCCGCCTGAAGCTTTCTTT; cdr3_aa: CASSTGTPPEAFF
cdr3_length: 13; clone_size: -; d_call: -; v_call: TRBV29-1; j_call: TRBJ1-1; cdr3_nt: TGCAGCGTTGGGCCGCAGAGAAACATTGAAGCTTTCTTT; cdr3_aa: CSVGPQRNIEAFF
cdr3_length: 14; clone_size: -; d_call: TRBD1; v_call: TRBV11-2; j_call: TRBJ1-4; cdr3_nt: TGTGCCAGCAGTTACACACAGGGGAACGAAAAACTGTTTTTT; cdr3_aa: CASSYTQGNEKLFF
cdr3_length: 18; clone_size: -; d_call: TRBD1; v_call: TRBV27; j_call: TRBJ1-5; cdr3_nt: TGTGCCAGCAGTTTTAAACTCCGAGGACAGGGACTCAATCAGCCCCAGCATTTT; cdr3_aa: CASSFKLRGQGLNQPQHF
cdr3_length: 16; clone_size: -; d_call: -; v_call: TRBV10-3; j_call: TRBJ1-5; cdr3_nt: TGTGCCATCAGTGAGTCGGACTTGGGGGGCAGGCAGCCCCAGCATTTT; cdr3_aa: CAISESDLGGRQPQHF
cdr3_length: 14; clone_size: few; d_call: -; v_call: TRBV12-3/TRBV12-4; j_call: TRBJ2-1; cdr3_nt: TGTGCCAGCGGTCTAGCAATGGGGTACAATGAGCAGTTCTTC; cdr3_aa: CASGLAMGYNEQFF
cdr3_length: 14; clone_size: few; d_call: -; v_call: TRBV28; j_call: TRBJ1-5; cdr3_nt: TGTGCCAGCAGGGGTAGTTTTCGCAATCAGCCCCAGCATTTT; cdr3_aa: CASRGSFRNQPQHF
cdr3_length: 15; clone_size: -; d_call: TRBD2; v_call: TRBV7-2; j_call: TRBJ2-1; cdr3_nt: TGTGCCAGCAGCTTGGGGACTAGCGGGAGGCTTGAGCAGTTCTTC; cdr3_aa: CASSLGTSGRLEQFF
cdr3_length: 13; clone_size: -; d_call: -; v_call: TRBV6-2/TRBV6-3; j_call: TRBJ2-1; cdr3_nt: TGTGCCAGCAGTTATGGGGTAAGGGATGAGCAGTTCTTC; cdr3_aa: CASSYGVRDEQFF
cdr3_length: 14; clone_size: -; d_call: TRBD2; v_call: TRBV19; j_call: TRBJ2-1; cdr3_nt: TGTGCCAGTAGTATAGGGGCGGGGGACAATGAGCAGTTCTTC; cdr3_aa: CASSIGAGDNEQFF
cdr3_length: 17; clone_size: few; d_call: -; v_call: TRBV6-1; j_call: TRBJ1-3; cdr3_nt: TGTGCCAGCATCCCCCGGGACCGAGACCTCTTTGGAAACACCATATATTTT; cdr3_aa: CASIPRDRDLFGNTIYF
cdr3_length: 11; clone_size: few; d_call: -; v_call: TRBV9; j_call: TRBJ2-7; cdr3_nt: TGTGCCAGCAGCTCAAACGGCGAGCAGTACTTC; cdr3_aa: CASSSNGEQYF
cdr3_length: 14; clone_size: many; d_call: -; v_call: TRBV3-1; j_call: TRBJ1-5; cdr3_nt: TGTGCCAGCAGCCAAGCTAGGGGGAGTCAGCCCCAGCATTTT; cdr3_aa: CASSQARGSQPQHF
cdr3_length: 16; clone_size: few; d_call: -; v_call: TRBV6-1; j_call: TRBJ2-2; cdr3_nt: TGTGCCAGCAGTGGCCGGGGGAACCCGAACACCGGGGAGCTGTTTTTT; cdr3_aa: CASSGRGNPNTGELFF
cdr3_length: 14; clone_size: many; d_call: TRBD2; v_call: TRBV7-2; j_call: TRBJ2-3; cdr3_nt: TGTGCCAGCAGCTCCTGGACTAGCTCGGATACGCAGTATTTT; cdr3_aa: CASSSWTSSDTQYF